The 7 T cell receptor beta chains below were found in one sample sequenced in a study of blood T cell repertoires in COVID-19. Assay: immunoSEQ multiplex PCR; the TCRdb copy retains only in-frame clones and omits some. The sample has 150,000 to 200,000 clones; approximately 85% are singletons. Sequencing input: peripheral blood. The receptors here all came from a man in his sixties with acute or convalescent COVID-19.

The CDR3 spells CASSAPGTGKERNYGYTF. CDR3 sequence (DNA): TGTGCCAGTAGTGCCCCCGGGACAGGGAAGGAACGCAACTATGGCTACACCTTC. This sequence joins TRBV19 and TRBJ1-2, with 9 bases aligning to TRBD1. The CDR3 is 18 amino acids. The V and J ends lost 5 bases and 2 bases, in that order; junction bases with no gene match: 15. Germline CDR1 and CDR2: LNHDA and SQIVND (reference sequence). Full variable domain (missing parts from reference TRBV19 and TRBJ1-2): DGGITQSPKYLFRKEGQNVTLSCEQNLNHDAMYWYRQDPGQGLRLIYYSQIVNDFQKGDIAEGYSVSREKKESFPLTVTSAQKNPTAFYLCASSAPGTGKERNYGYTFGSGTRLTVV.

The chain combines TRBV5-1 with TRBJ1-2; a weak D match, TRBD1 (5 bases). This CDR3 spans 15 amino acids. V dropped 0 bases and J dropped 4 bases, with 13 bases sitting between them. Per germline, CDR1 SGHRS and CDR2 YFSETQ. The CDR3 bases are TGCGCCAGCAGCTTGGACGGGGGACTCTCCTATGGCTACACCTTC. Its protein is CASSLDGGLSYGYTF.

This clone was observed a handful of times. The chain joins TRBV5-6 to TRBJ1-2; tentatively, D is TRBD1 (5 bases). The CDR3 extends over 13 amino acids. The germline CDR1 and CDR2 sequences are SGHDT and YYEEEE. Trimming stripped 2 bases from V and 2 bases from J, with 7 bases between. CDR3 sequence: CASSFRANYGYTF. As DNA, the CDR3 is TGTGCCAGCAGCTTCAGGGCGAACTATGGCTACACCTTC. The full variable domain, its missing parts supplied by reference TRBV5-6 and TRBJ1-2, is DAGVTQSPTHLIKTRGQQVTLRCSPKSGHDTVSWYQQALGQGPQFIFQYYEEEERQRGNFPDRFSGHQFPNYSSELNVNALLLGDSALYLCASSFRANYGYTFGSGTRLTVV.

DNA of the CDR3: TGCGCCAGCAGCCCGGGACTAGCGGGAGGGCCGGGGGGAACAGATACGCAGTATTTT. Its translation: CASSPGLAGGPGGTDTQYF. This rearrangement joins TRBV4-3 to TRBJ2-3; 16 bases agree with TRBD2. V lost 4 bases, J lost 3 bases, and 10 bases stayed unmatched. Germline CDR1 and CDR2: LGHNA and YSLEER. The CDR3 is made up of 19 amino acids.

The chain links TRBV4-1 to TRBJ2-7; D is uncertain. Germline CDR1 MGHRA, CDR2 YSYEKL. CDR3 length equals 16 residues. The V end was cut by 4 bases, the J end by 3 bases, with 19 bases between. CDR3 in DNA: TGCGCCAGCAGCCCATCTGAAACCTCACATGGCTACGAGCAGTACTTC. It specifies CASSPSETSHGYEQYF.

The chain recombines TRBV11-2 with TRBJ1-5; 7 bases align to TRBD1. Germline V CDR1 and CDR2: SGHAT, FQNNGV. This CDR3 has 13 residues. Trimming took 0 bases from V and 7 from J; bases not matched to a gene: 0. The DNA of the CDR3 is TGTGCCAGCAGCTTAGAAGGGGGCCAGCCCCAGCATTTT. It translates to CASSLEGGQPQHF.

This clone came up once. The CDR3 loop reads CASSLYSGRAPEQFF. The CDR3 region has the DNA TGTGCCAGCAGTTTATATAGCGGGAGGGCTCCTGAGCAGTTCTTC. The chain has TRBV27 and TRBJ2-1; 11 bases line up with TRBD2. Germline loops: CDR1 MNHEY, CDR2 SMNVEV (reference sequence). The CDR3 runs 15 residues. Losses at the gene ends were 1 base for V and 9 bases for J; bases not matched to a gene: 5.